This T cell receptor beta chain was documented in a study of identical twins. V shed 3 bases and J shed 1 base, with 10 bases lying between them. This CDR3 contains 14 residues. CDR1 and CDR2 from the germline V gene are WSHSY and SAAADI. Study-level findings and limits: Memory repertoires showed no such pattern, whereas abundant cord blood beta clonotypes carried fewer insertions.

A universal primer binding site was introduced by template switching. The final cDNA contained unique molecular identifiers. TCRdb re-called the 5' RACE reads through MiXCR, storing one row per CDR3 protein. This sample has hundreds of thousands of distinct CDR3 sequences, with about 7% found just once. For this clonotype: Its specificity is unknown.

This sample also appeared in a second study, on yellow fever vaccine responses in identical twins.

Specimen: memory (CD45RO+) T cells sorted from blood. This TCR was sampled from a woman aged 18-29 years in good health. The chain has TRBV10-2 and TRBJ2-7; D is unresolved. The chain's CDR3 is CASSETRASYEQYV. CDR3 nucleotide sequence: TGCGCCAGCAGTGAAACAAGGGCTTCCTACGAGCAGTACGTC.